The source of this T cell receptor beta chain is a study of cytomegalovirus exposure and HLA in healthy donors. Study-wide context: In a later analysis, it was reported that the roughly 120 validation repertoires had been produced on the same platform as the roughly 700 repertoires belonging to the first cohort. Findings of the study overall: Altogether, about 160 TCR beta chains were recorded as cytomegalovirus-associated. Under in vitro conditions, a few CMV-associated chains were confirmed as specific for CMV antigens.

Regarding this clone: The target antigen is unknown.

The data were produced by immunoSEQ multiplex PCR, yet TCRdb's version contains in-frame clones alone and is incomplete. The sample has a few hundred thousand clones, 65% to 90% seen once. Material: PBMCs. This sequence originates from a woman younger than 30 in good health and CMV-seronegative.

The CDR3 is CASSLPGSDEQFF. The CDR3, as DNA: TGTGCCAGCAGCTTACCGGGGAGCGATGAGCAGTTCTTC. This rearrangement joins TRBV5-4 to TRBJ2-1; maybe TRBD2 (5 bases). The CDR3 spans 13 residues. The germline V gene has CDR1 SGHNT and CDR2 YYREEE (reference sequence). V was pared by 2 bases and J by 8 bases, with 11 bases between.